One sample yielded the 23 T cell receptor beta chains listed below, sequenced in a study of T cells in tuberculosis (dated by TCRdb to 2016 to 2018). The time point label for this specimen denotes: new active TB diagnosis, blood taken before or within 7 days of starting treatment. The method behind the library was the immunoSEQ multiplex PCR assay. TCRdb obtained this table from immuneACCESS and retained in-frame rearrangements with V and J assigned. These tables miss some clones; where compared with another copy, unresolved V genes account for less than half of the shortfall, and the remainder is unexplained. For this sample the table gives about 50,000 clones, of which roughly 96% were detected only once. Under 1.5% of the sample is in the top ten clones. This sample comprised PBMCs, obtained at tuberculosis diagnosis. The origin of the receptors is an adult with tuberculosis.

Only a few counts were recorded for this clone. The same CDR3 is also encoded by other DNA sequences in this sample. The CDR3, as DNA: TGTGCCAGCAGCTTAGGACAGAACACTGAAGCTTTCTTT. As protein: CASSLGQNTEAFF. This chain connects TRBV7-2 to TRBJ1-1; D gene unclear. The length of the CDR3 is 13 residues. CDR1 is SGHTA, CDR2 FQGNSA, per germline. V lost 1 base to trimming and J lost 1 base, with 4 bases between them.

The genes are TRBV10-3 and TRBJ2-7; TRBD2 matches 7 bases. Germline CDR1 reads ENHRY; CDR2 reads SYGVKD. The CDR3 is 14 amino acids. The V and J ends lost 8 bases and 2 bases, in that order; junction bases with no gene match: 9. This CDR3 reads CAIRGAGDPYEQYF. The CDR3 DNA reads as TGTGCCATCCGTGGGGCGGGAGATCCCTACGAGCAGTACTTC.

V gene TRBV21-1 combines with J gene TRBJ2-7; TRBD2, as called in the table, went unchecked against the DNA. TRBV21-1 is deemed a pseudogene. This CDR3 is 17 amino acids long. CDR3 sequence: CASSNGFGSTRPYEQYF. The CDR3 DNA reads as TGTGCCAGCAGCAATGGTTTCGGGTCTACTAGACCCTACGAGCAGTACTTC.

To note about this clone: The same CDR3 can be traced to other DNA sequences in this sample. The chain combines TRBV28 with TRBJ2-7; 9 bases map to TRBD2. Germline V lookup: CDR1 MDHEN, CDR2 SYDVKM. The CDR3 sequence is 16 residues long. V dropped 2 bases and J dropped 2; count of bases not matched to a gene: 7. CDR3 DNA: TGTGCCAGCAGTTTACCTTCTAGCGGGATTGCCTACGAGCAGTACTTC. Its translation: CASSLPSSGIAYEQYF.

This clone was counted a single time. This chain connects TRBV2 to TRBJ1-2; D is unresolved. The CDR3 covers 11 residues. V was pared by 6 bases and J by 3 bases, with 5 bases between. Per germline, CDR1 SNHLY and CDR2 FYNNEI. The CDR3 region is CASSLDYGYTF. The CDR3 DNA reads as TGTGCCAGCAGCCTCGACTATGGCTACACCTTC.

The DNA of the CDR3 is TGTGCCAGTACCCCTTGGGGGGGAAGAGCTGAAGCTTTCTTT. It specifies CASTPWGGRAEAFF. This chain joins TRBV19 and TRBJ1-1, with D possibly being TRBD1 (5 bases). Germline-derived CDR1 and CDR2 are LNHDA and SQIVND (reference sequence). The CDR3 runs 14 residues. V lost 7 bases and J 6 bases, leaving 18 bases between the germline ends.

This chain links TRBV19 with TRBJ1-1; 7 nucleotides agree with TRBD1. The J segment lost 0 bases and the V segment lost 7 bases, leaving 2 bases of the junction unmatched. Germline CDR1 reads LNHDA; CDR2 reads SQIVND (reference sequence). CDR3 length: 13 residues. The CDR3 reads CASKTGLNTEAFF. The CDR3 DNA reads TGTGCCAGTAAGACAGGGTTGAACACTGAAGCTTTCTTT.

The chain employs TRBV5-4 and TRBJ2-1; 10 bases line up with TRBD2. Per germline, CDR1 SGHNT and CDR2 YYREEE (reference sequence). The CDR3 extends over 15 amino acids. Trimming took 4 bases from V and 5 from J; bases not matched to a gene: 6. CDR3 sequence reads: CASSTGLASHNEQFF. CDR3 nucleotide sequence: TGTGCCAGCAGCACGGGACTAGCGAGCCACAATGAGCAGTTCTTC. The whole variable domain, filled in from reference TRBV5-4 and TRBJ2-1, reads ETGVTQSPTHLIKTRGQQVTLRCSSQSGHNTVSWYQQALGQGPQFIFQYYREEENGRGNFPPRFSGLQFPNYSSELNVNALELDDSALYLCASSTGLASHNEQFFGPGTRLTVL.

This clone occurred once. The chain links TRBV5-1 to TRBJ2-5, with 7 nucleotides matching TRBD1. V shed 2 bases and J 2 bases; nucleotides not matched to a gene: 6. The CDR3 length is 15 residues. Germline V gives CDR1 SGHRS, CDR2 YFSETQ. Here the CDR3 reads CASSFGTVSQETQYF. In DNA, the CDR3 is TGCGCCAGCAGCTTTGGGACAGTTTCACAAGAGACCCAGTACTTC.

J is TRBJ2-7 and V is TRBV7-2, with 8 bases fitting TRBD1. This CDR3 contains 14 residues. The V and J ends lost 1 base and 2 bases, in that order; junction bases with no gene match: 1. Looked up from germline, CDR1 is SGHTA and CDR2 is FQGNSA. The CDR3 is CASSLGTGTYEQYF. CDR3 sequence (DNA): TGTGCCAGCAGCTTAGGGACAGGGACCTACGAGCAGTACTTC.

This sequence joins TRBV2 and TRBJ2-6; the D is unclear. Germline V CDR1 and CDR2: SNHLY, FYNNEI. The V and J ends lost 4 bases and 1 base respectively, with 5 bases between them. This CDR3 contains 14 residues. The chain's CDR3 is CASSVTSGANVLTF. The CDR3 DNA reads as TGTGCCAGCAGTGTCACTTCTGGGGCCAACGTCCTGACTTTC.

The gene calls are TRBV5-1 and TRBJ1-2, with TRBD1 matching over 7 bases. Germline V gene lookup returns CDR1 SGHRS and CDR2 YFSETQ. Trimming at V came to 2 bases and at J to 6 bases, leaving 13 bases not matched to a gene. CDR3 size: 16 residues. The CDR3 bases are TGCGCCAGCAGCTTCGGTACCCTTGGACAGGCCGATGGCTACACCTTC. As protein: CASSFGTLGQADGYTF.

V gene TRBV25-1 combines with J gene TRBJ2-5, with TRBD1 matching 8 bases. CDR3 length equals 15 residues. Germline CDR1 MGHDK, CDR2 SYGVNS. Trimming removed 10 bases from V and 2 bases from J; junction bases left unmatched: 12. The CDR3 protein is CATSSWTGKQETQYF. The DNA for the CDR3 is TGTGCCACCTCATCCTGGACAGGGAAGCAAGAGACCCAGTACTTC.

The chain employs TRBV28 and TRBJ1-2; the match to TRBD1 covers 9 bases. The V gene end was trimmed by 4 bases and the J gene end by 7 bases; junction bases not matched to a gene: 4. From germline, CDR1 is MDHEN and CDR2 SYDVKM. This CDR3 is 13 amino acids long. CDR3 bases: TGTGCCAGCAGTTCCGGGACAGGGAGTGGCTACACCTTC. Its protein is CASSSGTGSGYTF.

In nucleotides, the CDR3 is TGTGCCAGCAGCTTAGAAAGTAGAGGCTTTAACTATGGCTACACCTTC. Translation: CASSLESRGFNYGYTF. V usage is TRBV7-8 and J usage is TRBJ1-2; D call uncertain. CDR1 is SGHVS and CDR2 is FQNEAQ in the germline V gene. V was pared by 1 base and J by 1 base, with 13 bases between. The CDR3 spans 16 residues.

This chain connects TRBV7-6 to TRBJ2-7; 9 nucleotides match TRBD1. Looked up from germline, CDR1 is SGHVS and CDR2 is FNYEAQ. CDR3 size: 14 residues. V was clipped by 8 bases and J by 2 bases; unmatched bases: 7. The CDR3 DNA reads TGTGCCAGCCGACAGGGGGGAACCACCTACGAGCAGTACTTC. Protein: CASRQGGTTYEQYF.

The rearrangement links TRBV9 to TRBJ1-2; 10 nucleotides agree with TRBD1. The trim removed 3 bases at V and 8 bases at J, leaving 10 bases unmatched. Germline CDR1 and CDR2: SGDLS and YYNGEE. This CDR3 is built from 15 residues. This CDR3 is CASSATDRGLKGYTF. The CDR3 nucleotides are TGTGCCAGCAGCGCGACAGACAGGGGGCTGAAAGGCTACACCTTC. Full variable domain (rest looked up from reference TRBV9 and TRBJ1-2): DSGVTQTPKHLITATGQRVTLRCSPRSGDLSVYWYQQSLDQGLQFLIQYYNGEERAKGNILERFSAQQFPDLHSELNLSSLELGDSALYFCASSATDRGLKGYTFGSGTRLTVV.

This chain connects TRBV7-9 to TRBJ2-5; maybe TRBD2 (6 bases). Germline CDR1 reads SEHNR; CDR2 reads FQNEAQ (reference sequence). The CDR3 has 13 amino acids. Trimming removed 5 bases from V and 4 bases from J, with 11 bases in between. CDR3 loop: CASSPPGGETQYF. The CDR3 coding sequence is TGTGCCAGCAGCCCCCCCGGGGGAGAGACCCAGTACTTC.

This clone was recorded only once. The V call is TRBV5-1, the J call TRBJ2-1, with 13 bases that match TRBD2. V lost 0 bases, J lost 4 bases, and 1 base stayed unmatched. The CDR3 covers 16 residues. Looked up from germline, CDR1 is SGHRS and CDR2 is YFSETQ. The chain's CDR3 is CASSLVTSGRYNEQFF. In DNA, the CDR3 is TGCGCCAGCAGCTTGGTGACTAGCGGGAGGTACAATGAGCAGTTCTTC.

The J gene is TRBJ2-3, the V gene TRBV30; 7 bases agree with TRBD2. Germline lookup yields CDR1 GTSNPN and CDR2 SVGIG (reference sequence). The V and J ends lost 0 bases and 8 bases, in that order; junction bases with no gene match: 11. The CDR3 is 15 amino acids. The CDR3 DNA sequence: TGTGCCTGGAGTGTACCTCGGGGAGGGCCAGGTACGCAGTATTTT. Protein sequence: CAWSVPRGGPGTQYF.

In this sample, this clone turned up once. The V call is TRBV28, the J call TRBJ1-1; tentative D call: TRBD1 (5 bases). The V and J ends lost 6 bases and 8 bases respectively, with 13 bases between them. The CDR3 has 12 amino acids. The germline CDR1 and CDR2 sequences are MDHEN and SYDVKM. Here the CDR3 reads CASRSGQGEAFF. CDR3 nucleotide sequence: TGTGCCAGCAGGTCTGGGCAGGGAGAAGCTTTCTTT.

V gene TRBV7-3 combines with J gene TRBJ2-3; 14 nucleotides line up with TRBD2. V was clipped by 5 bases and J by 3 bases; unmatched bases: 7. Germline CDR1 is SGHTA and CDR2 is FQGTGA. The CDR3 has 17 residues. The CDR3 loop is CASSPGTSGSFTDTQYF. The DNA for the CDR3 is TGTGCCAGCAGCCCCGGGACTAGCGGGAGTTTTACAGATACGCAGTATTTT.

The chain joins TRBV5-1 to TRBJ1-1; 7 bases are shared with TRBD1. The CDR3 runs to 14 residues. Germline trimming cut 4 bases from V and 4 bases from J; bases unmatched to any gene: 7. Germline values: CDR1 SGHRS, CDR2 YFSETQ. Here the CDR3 DNA reads TGCGCCAGCAGCGAACCAGGGGGGAGCACTGAAGCTTTCTTT. This gives the protein CASSEPGGSTEAFF.